These 14 T cell receptor beta chains were sequenced from one sample in a study of cytomegalovirus exposure and HLA in healthy donors. PCR used 60 Vbeta primers and 13 Jbeta primers. The table came from immunoSEQ multiplex PCR; TCRdb's copy has only in-frame clones and leaves some out. The sample holds under 200,000 clones, 79% seen once. Sequenced: PBMCs. Receptors were obtained from a woman between 45 and 65 years old in good health and CMV-seronegative.

This chain uses TRBV27 with TRBJ2-3; 10 bases agree with TRBD2. J was trimmed by 2 bases and V by 6 bases; bases with no gene match: 5. This CDR3 contains 15 residues. The germline CDR1 and CDR2 sequences are MNHEY and SMNVEV (reference sequence). CDR3 DNA sequence: TGTGCCAGCAGCGGACTAGCGGATATCACAGATACGCAGTATTTT. Amino acids: CASSGLADITDTQYF.

This sequence joins TRBV5-6 and TRBJ2-5, with D uncertain. The CDR3 contains 13 residues. Germline V CDR1 and CDR2: SGHDT, YYEEEE. Trimming shortened V by 8 bases and J by 11 bases, and 22 bases separated the two germline ends. The CDR3 region is CARSDGSYAQQYF. In nucleotides, the CDR3 is TGTGCCAGGTCGGATGGCTCCTACGCACAGCAGTACTTC.

The chain uses TRBV25-1 and TRBJ1-4, with TRBD1 as a possible D gene (5 bases). CDR3 size: 16 residues. Germline V CDR1 and CDR2: MGHDK, SYGVNS. The V gene lost 2 bases and the J gene lost 4 bases, with 14 bases spanning the gap. CDR3 DNA sequence: TGTGCCAGCAGTGAACGCCCCCGGGGGTTTAATGAAAAACTGTTTTTT. Translating gives CASSERPRGFNEKLFF.

The genes are TRBV4-3 and TRBJ1-1; TRBD1 aligns across 9 bases. Germline V lookup: CDR1 LGHNA, CDR2 YSLEER. The CDR3 runs 13 residues. After removal of 4 bases from V and 6 bases from J, the junction contained 3 bases not matched to a gene. The CDR3: CASSRGQGSEAFF. Here the CDR3 DNA reads TGCGCCAGCAGCCGAGGACAGGGGTCTGAAGCTTTCTTT.

This sequence joins TRBV28 and TRBJ1-5, with D possibly matching TRBD1 (5 bases). Trimming stripped 8 bases from V and 4 bases from J, with 12 bases between. CDR1 and CDR2 (germline): MDHEN, SYDVKM. This CDR3 region has 13 residues. CDR3 sequence reads: CASGRGINQPQHF. DNA of the CDR3: TGTGCCAGCGGAAGGGGAATAAATCAGCCCCAGCATTTT.

The rearrangement joins TRBV15 to TRBJ2-1, with 12 bases identical to TRBD1. J was trimmed by 7 bases and V by 3 bases; bases with no gene match: 1. CDR1 is LNHNV and CDR2 is YYDKDF in the germline V gene (reference sequence). The CDR3 has 14 amino acids. The chain's CDR3 is CATSRGQGANEQFF. In nucleotides, the CDR3 is TGTGCCACCAGCAGGGGACAGGGGGCGAATGAGCAGTTCTTC. Together with reference TRBV15 and TRBJ2-1, the CDR3 gives the full variable domain: DAMVIQNPRYQVTQFGKPVTLSCSQTLNHNVMYWYQQKSSQAPKLLFHYYDKDFNNEADTPDNFQSRRPNTSFCFLDIRSPGLGDTAMYLCATSRGQGANEQFFGPGTRLTVL.

The J gene is TRBJ1-3, the V gene TRBV7-8; the D is unclear. Trimming stripped 1 base from V and 0 bases from J, with 7 bases between. The germline CDR1 and CDR2 sequences are SGHVS and FQNEAQ. This CDR3 is built from 15 residues. The CDR3 DNA sequence: TGTGCCAGCAGCTTAGGGGCAGGCTCTGGAAACACCATATATTTT. Protein product: CASSLGAGSGNTIYF.

The rearrangement uses TRBV7-2 and TRBJ2-1, with 10 bases identical to TRBD1. CDR1 SGHTA and CDR2 FQGNSA come from the germline V gene. The CDR3 loop spans 14 amino acids. J was trimmed by 9 bases and V by 5 bases; bases with no gene match: 7. The CDR3 DNA reads as TGTGCCAGCAGCCCTCGGGACAGGGGTGCTGAGCAGTTCTTC. Encoded protein: CASSPRDRGAEQFF.

This clone was found a few times. The V gene is TRBV7-3, the J gene TRBJ2-1; D is perhaps TRBD2 (6 bases). Trimming cost V 5 bases and J 8 bases, with 13 bases left between them. CDR3 length equals 13 residues. Germline V gives CDR1 SGHTA, CDR2 FQGTGA. The CDR3 sequence is CASSKTSSDEQFF. As DNA, the CDR3 is TGTGCCAGCAGCAAGACTAGTTCGGATGAGCAGTTCTTC.

The genes are TRBV11-2 and TRBJ2-7; 7 bases are a match to TRBD1. Germline V gene data show CDR1 as SGHAT and CDR2 as FQNNGV. Trimming took 5 bases from V and 6 from J; bases not matched to a gene: 4. This CDR3 is 12 amino acids long. CDR3 sequence (DNA): TGTGCCAGCAGCGCGACAGGGTTCGAGCAGTACTTC. Translating gives CASSATGFEQYF. Together with reference TRBV11-2 and TRBJ2-7, the CDR3 gives the full variable domain: EAGVAQSPRYKIIEKRQSVAFWCNPISGHATLYWYQQILGQGPKLLIQFQNNGVVDDSQLPKDRFSAERLKGVDSTLKIQPAKLEDSAVYLCASSATGFEQYFGPGTRLTVT.

With regard to this clone: The junction differs from germline at one of its ends, possibly a read error. The chain couples TRBV7-9 to TRBJ1-6; D gene ambiguous. Looked up from germline, CDR1 is SEHNR and CDR2 is FQNEAQ (reference sequence). The CDR3 sequence is 14 residues long. CDR3 DNA sequence: TGTTCCAGCAGCTTAGGCCAGGCCAATTCACCCCTCCACTTT. Amino acid sequence: CSSSLGQANSPLHF. The entire variable domain, with the rest obtained from reference TRBV7-9 and TRBJ1-6, is as follows: DTGVSQNPRHKITKRGQNVTFRCDPISEHNRLYWYRQTLGQGPEFLTYFQNEAQLEKSRLLSDRFSAERPKGSFSTLEIQRTEQGDSAMYLCSSSLGQANSPLHFGNGTRLTVT.

The chain has TRBV5-6 and TRBJ2-3, with D unresolved. Germline-derived CDR1 and CDR2 are SGHDT and YYEEEE. Deletions cut 3 bases from V and 3 bases from J, with 11 bases between. The CDR3 is 14 residues long. The CDR3 here is CASSYWLVTDTQYF. CDR3 DNA sequence: TGTGCCAGCAGCTACTGGTTGGTGACAGATACGCAGTATTTT. Supplemented by reference TRBV5-6 and TRBJ2-3, the full variable domain reads DAGVTQSPTHLIKTRGQQVTLRCSPKSGHDTVSWYQQALGQGPQFIFQYYEEEERQRGNFPDRFSGHQFPNYSSELNVNALLLGDSALYLCASSYWLVTDTQYFGPGTRLTVL.

The CDR3 DNA reads as TGTGCCAGCAGTCCCCCGGGGGGCAGCACTGAAGCTTTCTTT. This sequence encodes CASSPPGGSTEAFF. V usage is TRBV28 and J usage is TRBJ1-1, with D possibly being TRBD1 (6 bases). CDR3 size: 14 residues. V lost 5 bases and J 4 bases, leaving 14 bases between the germline ends. Germline loops: CDR1 MDHEN, CDR2 SYDVKM.

In this sample, this clone turned up a few times. This chain uses TRBV10-3 with TRBJ1-3; D remains ambiguous. The germline gives CDR1 ENHRY, CDR2 SYGVKD. This CDR3 is 13 amino acids long. Trimming removed 10 bases at V and 2 bases at J, with 12 bases between. CDR3 nucleotide sequence: TGTGCCACGACTGGCCAGCCTGGAAACACCATATATTTT. This sequence encodes CATTGQPGNTIYF.